This TCR beta chain was recovered during a study of cytomegalovirus exposure and HLA in healthy donors. In the study overall: Sequencing of about 179 million T cells in an earlier analysis found 100 million or so unique TCR beta sequences. Findings and limits, study-wide: A missense DCLRE1C variant was associated with V- and J-gene trimming of TCR beta chains in a later analysis, and an independent cohort replicated the association.

Note on this clone: The antigen remains unidentified.

PCR amplification relied on 60 Vbeta primers (plus 13 Jbeta primers). Produced via immunoSEQ multiplex PCR; TCRdb's table is partial and in-frame only. The sample records about 110,000 clones, roughly 70% being singletons. CDR3 length: 15 residues. Trimming stripped 0 bases from V and 0 bases from J, with 7 bases between. The germline V gene has CDR1 SGHRS and CDR2 YFSETQ. The V gene is TRBV5-1, the J gene TRBJ1-5, with TRBD1 as a possible D gene (5 bases). Sequenced material: PBMCs. This TCR derives from a male donor in good health and CMV-seropositive. As DNA, the CDR3 is TGCGCCAGCAGCTTGGCGGGGGATAGCAATCAGCCCCAGCATTTT. Translating gives CASSLAGDSNQPQHF.